A selection of T cell receptor beta chains follows, all from one sample in a study of cytomegalovirus exposure and HLA in healthy donors. Clones were sequenced by immunoSEQ multiplex PCR, and TCRdb holds only the in-frame ones, with some missing. The sample contains roughly 160,000 clones, approximately 70% of which appear only once. The sample was PBMCs. The receptors originated from a woman aged 18-30 years in good health and CMV-seropositive. The CDR3 runs from the conserved cysteine through the conserved F or W. The order of the fields is J gene, D gene, clone size, V gene, CDR3 DNA, CDR3 protein. D genes are given only for firm matches. Clone size is given for some rows only: seen once, a few or many times, or a class if the clone is expanded.

>TRBJ1-4|-|-|TRBV18
TGTGCCAGCTCACCACCGTCAGGGACTGATGAAAAACTGTTTTTT
CASSPPSGTDEKLFF
>TRBJ1-3|-|-|TRBV13
TGTGCCAGCAGCTTAGCCCCTGGACAGACCTCTGGAAACACCATATATTTT
CASSLAPGQTSGNTIYF
>TRBJ2-1|TRBD2|-|TRBV29-1
TGCAGCGTTGCCCGGGGGGGAGTGGAGAATGAGCAGTTCTTC
CSVARGGVENEQFF
>TRBJ2-3|TRBD2|-|TRBV15
TGTGCCACCAGCAGAAAAAATCAGCGGGGGGGTTTCACAGATACGCAGTATTTT
CATSRKNQRGGFTDTQYF
>TRBJ2-1|-|-|TRBV29-1
TGCAGCGTTGAAGATAGAATCCATGAGCAGTTCTTC
CSVEDRIHEQFF
>TRBJ2-1|-|-|TRBV28
TGTGCCAGCAGAATCAGGGGGGACTCCGCCTACAATGAGCAGTTCTTC
CASRIRGDSAYNEQFF
>TRBJ2-3|-|once|TRBV10-3
TGTGCCATCAGTGAGTCGGTTGGGGCGTTGACTAGCACAGATACGCAGTATTTT
CAISESVGALTSTDTQYF
>TRBJ1-1|-|once|TRBV5-1
TGCGCCAGCAGCCCTTCTAACAGGGCAAACACTGAAGCTTTCTTT
CASSPSNRANTEAFF
>TRBJ2-3|-|-|TRBV7-2
TGTGCCAGCAGCTCCCCCTCCGGGGGCACAGATACGCAGTATTTT
CASSSPSGGTDTQYF
>TRBJ2-7|-|-|TRBV29-1
TGCAGCGCAGGGGAAAGCTCCTACGAGCAGTACTTC
CSAGESSYEQYF
>TRBJ2-2|-|-|TRBV7-2
TGTGCCAGCAGGATGATACAGGGGAGGCACACCGGGGAGCTGTTTTTT
CASRMIQGRHTGELFF
>TRBJ1-1|TRBD1|-|TRBV5-4
TGTGCCAGCAGTTCACAGGGGGGAACTGAAGCTTTCTTT
CASSSQGGTEAFF
>TRBJ2-7|TRBD1|-|TRBV7-6
TGTGCCAGCAGCTCCGGATCCAGAACAGGGGACTACGAGCAGTACTTC
CASSSGSRTGDYEQYF
>TRBJ1-1|-|once|TRBV5-8
TGTGCCAGCAGCTTCGGGAATTTGTACACTGAAGCTTTCTTT
CASSFGNLYTEAFF
>TRBJ1-1|-|-|TRBV7-2
TGTGCCAGCAGCCAGGAGGGAGGTACTGAAGCTTTCTTT
CASSQEGGTEAFF
>TRBJ2-3|TRBD2|-|TRBV5-1
TGCGCCAGCAGCTACCGGACTAGCGGGACAGATACGCAGTATTTT
CASSYRTSGTDTQYF
>TRBJ2-7|TRBD1|-|TRBV7-8
TGTGCCAGCAGCTTAACGCCGGGACAGCAATTCTACGAGCAGTACTTC
CASSLTPGQQFYEQYF
>TRBJ2-7|TRBD2|-|TRBV6-6
TGTGCCAGCAGTTACTCGACTAGCGGGGGGAGGCAGTACTTC
CASSYSTSGGRQYF
>TRBJ1-2|-|-|TRBV7-2
TGTGCCAGCAGCTTAGTCGGAGAGGGCCGACACTATGGCTACACCTTC
CASSLVGEGRHYGYTF
>TRBJ1-2|-|-|TRBV19
TGTGCCAGTAGTCGTGCGGCTACTAACTATGGCTACACCTTC
CASSRAATNYGYTF
>TRBJ1-1|-|-|TRBV7-9
TGTGCCAGCAGCTTACCGTCAGGGCGAGGAGCTTTCTTT
CASSLPSGRGAFF
>TRBJ1-5|-|once|TRBV9
TGTGCCAGCAGTGCAGGGAATCAGCCCCAGCATTTT
CASSAGNQPQHF
>TRBJ2-5|-|-|TRBV10-3
TGTGCCATCAGTGAGTCTGCACAGAATAAAGAGACCCAGTACTTC
CAISESAQNKETQYF
>TRBJ2-5|TRBD2|few|TRBV6-1
TGTGCCAGCAGTGAAGGATCCGGGACTAGCTGGGAGACCCAGTACTTC
CASSEGSGTSWETQYF
>TRBJ2-5|-|-|TRBV5-6
TGTGCCAGCTCTCGAGGTAACTTCGGGGAGACCCAGTACTTC
CASSRGNFGETQYF
>TRBJ1-2|-|-|TRBV4-3
TGCGCCAGCAGCCAAGATTTGGGAGGAGACAGCCTCTATGGCTACACCTTC
CASSQDLGGDSLYGYTF
>TRBJ2-7|-|-|TRBV7-2
TGTGCCAGCAGCTTCGGAGCAAACGAGCAGTACTTC
CASSFGANEQYF
>TRBJ2-1|-|-|TRBV7-8
TGTGCCAGCAGCTTAGGCCGCTCTAGCTCCTACAATGAGCAGTTCTTC
CASSLGRSSSYNEQFF
>TRBJ1-4|TRBD1|-|TRBV10-3
TGTGCCATCAGTGAGGGACAGGGTGGGGAAAAACTGTTTTTT
CAISEGQGGEKLFF
>TRBJ2-7|-|once|TRBV11-2
TGTGCCAGCAGCCCCGAGGAGGGCCCACCTGTCGAGCAGTACTTC
CASSPEEGPPVEQYF
>TRBJ2-5|TRBD1|few|TRBV4-3
TGCGCCAGCAGCCAAGGGACAGGGGGCCGAGAGACCCAGTACTTC
CASSQGTGGRETQYF
>TRBJ2-5|TRBD2|-|TRBV30
TGTGCCTGGAGTAGGGGACTAGGCCAAGAGACCCAGTACTTC
CAWSRGLGQETQYF
>TRBJ2-1|TRBD1|-|TRBV7-2
TGTGCCAGCAGCTTTTCAGGCCGACAGGGCGAGAAGTTCTTC
CASSFSGRQGEKFF
>TRBJ1-1|-|few|TRBV5-1
TGCGCCAGCAGCCGATCACCAGGACACTACGGCACTGAAGCTTTCTTT
CASSRSPGHYGTEAFF
>TRBJ2-3|TRBD2|-|TRBV4-2
TGTGCCAGCAGCCAAGAATGGAGGACTAGCGGGGGGTCGCGCACAGATACGCAGTATTTT
CASSQEWRTSGGSRTDTQYF
>TRBJ2-3|TRBD2|once|TRBV9
TGTGCCAGCAGCGACCCATTAGCGGGGGGGCTATCAGATACGCAGTATTTT
CASSDPLAGGLSDTQYF
>TRBJ1-2|-|-|TRBV19
TGTGCCAGTAGTATAGCGGACAGCAACTATGGCTACACCTTC
CASSIADSNYGYTF
>TRBJ2-1|TRBD2|-|TRBV29-1
TGCAGCGTTGAAGCGGGGGGGTCCGTAGGAGAGCAGTTCTTC
CSVEAGGSVGEQFF
>TRBJ1-2|TRBD1|-|TRBV27
TGTGCCAGCAGTTCCTTTACCAGGACAGGGGAAAAAGGCTACACCTTC
CASSSFTRTGEKGYTF
>TRBJ2-1|-|-|TRBV4-3
TGCGCCAGCAGCCAAGAATGGCGGCAGTACAATGAGCAGTTCTTC
CASSQEWRQYNEQFF
>TRBJ2-1|TRBD2|-|TRBV4-3
TGCGCCAGCAGCCAGGTGCTAGCGGGGACCCACAATGAGCAGTTCTTC
CASSQVLAGTHNEQFF
>TRBJ2-5|TRBD2|few|TRBV7-2
TGTGCCAGCAGCTTTAGCGGGGGCGAGGAGACCCAGTACTTC
CASSFSGGEETQYF